Listed below are T cell receptor beta chains from one sample, sequenced in a study of regulatory T cells in long-lasting Graves disease. TCRdb re-analysed the multiplex PCR reads in MiXCR, keeping a single row per CDR3 protein. The data hold 400,000 to 650,000 distinct CDR3 sequences, with around 16% observed a single time. The sample also formed part of further work on T cells in Graves' hyperthyroidism and ophthalmopathy.

Source: peripheral blood mononuclear cells (PBMCs), taken at new diagnosis, from a patient treated with antithyroid drugs. The receptors derive from a middle-aged woman with Graves disease. CDR3s include the opening cysteine and the closing phenylalanine or tryptophan. Each record gives: V gene, J gene, CDR3 protein.

V gene: TRBV20-1
J gene: TRBJ2-2
CDR3 protein: CSAPKPAGTGELFF

V gene: TRBV4-1
J gene: TRBJ2-4
CDR3 protein: CASSQFIAGSPSLAKNIQYF

V gene: TRBV9
J gene: TRBJ1-2
CDR3 protein: CASSAALSTLQGAMGGYTF

V gene: TRBV6-2/TRBV6-3
J gene: TRBJ1-1
CDR3 protein: CASSYLFPPTEAFF

V gene: TRBV9
J gene: TRBJ2-7
CDR3 protein: CASSVGGRGPYEQYF

V gene: TRBV29-1
J gene: TRBJ2-7
CDR3 protein: CSVEDGSYEQYF

V gene: TRBV10-3
J gene: TRBJ2-3
CDR3 protein: CAIFPGLAGGPVDTQYF

V gene: TRBV5-1
J gene: TRBJ2-1
CDR3 protein: CASSLRTAYNEQFF

V gene: TRBV20-1
J gene: TRBJ2-5
CDR3 protein: CSASRMTQYF

V gene: TRBV19
J gene: TRBJ1-1
CDR3 protein: CASSIATEAFF

V gene: TRBV29-1
J gene: TRBJ1-1
CDR3 protein: CSVANFNTEAFF

V gene: TRBV10-3
J gene: TRBJ2-3
CDR3 protein: CAISEPRGARGTDTQYF

V gene: TRBV9
J gene: TRBJ1-1
CDR3 protein: CASSPRRDSVNTEAFF

V gene: TRBV2
J gene: TRBJ1-6
CDR3 protein: CARKGGASQDSPLHF

V gene: TRBV27
J gene: TRBJ1-2
CDR3 protein: CASSLRQGFGYTF

V gene: TRBV20-1
J gene: TRBJ1-2
CDR3 protein: CSATADLNYGYTF

V gene: TRBV3-1
J gene: TRBJ2-5
CDR3 protein: CASSQDPLAGPGTQYF

V gene: TRBV2
J gene: TRBJ1-5
CDR3 protein: CASSVWQGNQPQHF

V gene: TRBV28
J gene: TRBJ1-2
CDR3 protein: CASWSTGLYYGYTF

V gene: TRBV10-3
J gene: TRBJ2-7
CDR3 protein: CAISAAAATYEQYF

V gene: TRBV12-3/TRBV12-4
J gene: TRBJ2-1
CDR3 protein: CASSLAGGKRNEQFF

V gene: TRBV3-1
J gene: TRBJ2-7
CDR3 protein: CASSQGDTGGYEQYF

V gene: TRBV6-5
J gene: TRBJ1-4
CDR3 protein: CASSYLQGGEKLFF

V gene: TRBV6-2/TRBV6-3
J gene: TRBJ2-7
CDR3 protein: CASSVLGEGEQYF

V gene: TRBV9
J gene: TRBJ1-2
CDR3 protein: CASGDSPGGDYGYTF

V gene: TRBV25-1
J gene: TRBJ1-2
CDR3 protein: CASSESWDSGGYTF

V gene: TRBV10-3
J gene: TRBJ2-7
CDR3 protein: CAISAVADYEQYF

V gene: TRBV19
J gene: TRBJ2-3
CDR3 protein: CASSQQGSPTDTQYF

V gene: TRBV4-1
J gene: TRBJ2-7
CDR3 protein: CASSQRGTSGAEQYF

V gene: TRBV6-5
J gene: TRBJ1-1
CDR3 protein: CASSYLTGVDTEAFF

V gene: TRBV7-2
J gene: TRBJ2-3
CDR3 protein: CASSLGSGGTDTQYF

V gene: TRBV7-3
J gene: TRBJ1-6
CDR3 protein: CASSLSDTSPLHF

V gene: TRBV11-2
J gene: TRBJ2-1
CDR3 protein: CASSTRGRGDNEQFF

V gene: TRBV6-5
J gene: TRBJ1-6
CDR3 protein: CASSYEAGNHSPLHF

V gene: TRBV12-3/TRBV12-4
J gene: TRBJ1-1
CDR3 protein: CASTVTGYTEAFF